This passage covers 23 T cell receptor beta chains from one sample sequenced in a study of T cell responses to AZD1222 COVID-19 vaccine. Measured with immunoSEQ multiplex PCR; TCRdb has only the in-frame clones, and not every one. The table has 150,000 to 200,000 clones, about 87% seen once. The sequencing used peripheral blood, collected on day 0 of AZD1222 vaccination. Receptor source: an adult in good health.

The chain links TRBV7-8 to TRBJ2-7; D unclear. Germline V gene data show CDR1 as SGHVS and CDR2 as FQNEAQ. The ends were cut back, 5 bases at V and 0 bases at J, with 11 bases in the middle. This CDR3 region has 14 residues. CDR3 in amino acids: CASSPVESSYEQYF. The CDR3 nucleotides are TGTGCCAGCAGCCCGGTCGAAAGCTCCTACGAGCAGTACTTC.

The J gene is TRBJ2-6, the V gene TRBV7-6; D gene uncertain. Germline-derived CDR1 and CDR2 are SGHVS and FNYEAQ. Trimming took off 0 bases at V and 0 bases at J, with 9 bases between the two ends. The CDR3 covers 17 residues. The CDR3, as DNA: TGTGCCAGCAGCTTAGCGTCCGCGGCCTCTGGGGCCAACGTCCTGACTTTC. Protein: CASSLASAASGANVLTF.

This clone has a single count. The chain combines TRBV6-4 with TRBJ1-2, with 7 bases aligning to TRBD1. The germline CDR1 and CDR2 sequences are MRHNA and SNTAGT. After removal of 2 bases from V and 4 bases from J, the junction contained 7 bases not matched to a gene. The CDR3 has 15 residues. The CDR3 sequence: CASSDRIQGLYGYTF. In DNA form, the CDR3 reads TGTGCCAGCAGTGACCGGATACAGGGGCTCTATGGCTACACCTTC.

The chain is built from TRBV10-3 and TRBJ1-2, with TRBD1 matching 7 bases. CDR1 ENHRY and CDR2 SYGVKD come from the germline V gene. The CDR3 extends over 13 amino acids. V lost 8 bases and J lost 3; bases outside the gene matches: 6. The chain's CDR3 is CAIRPDRDYGYTF. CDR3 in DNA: TGTGCCATCCGTCCCGACAGGGACTATGGCTACACCTTC.

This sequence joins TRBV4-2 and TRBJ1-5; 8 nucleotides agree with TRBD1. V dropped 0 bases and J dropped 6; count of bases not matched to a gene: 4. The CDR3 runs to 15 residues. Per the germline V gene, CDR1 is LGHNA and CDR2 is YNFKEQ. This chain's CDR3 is CASSQERTGTQPQHF. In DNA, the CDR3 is TGTGCCAGCAGCCAAGAACGGACAGGGACTCAGCCCCAGCATTTT.

The CDR3 nucleotides read TGTGCCAGCAGTGAAGCGGGGGGGGCCAACAATGAGCAGTTCTTC. This codes for CASSEAGGANNEQFF. This chain links TRBV6-4 with TRBJ2-1; 10 positions match TRBD2. CDR3 length: 15 amino acids. The trim removed 3 bases at V and 5 bases at J, leaving 4 bases unmatched. The germline V gene has CDR1 MRHNA and CDR2 SNTAGT.

CDR3 DNA: TGTGCCATCAGTGAGGGGGGGACTAGCGGGAGAGTGAGCACAGATACGCAGTATTTT. It codes for CAISEGGTSGRVSTDTQYF. The chain recombines TRBV10-3 with TRBJ2-3; 14 bases are a match to TRBD2. The CDR3 is 19 amino acids. Germline lookup yields CDR1 ENHRY and CDR2 SYGVKD. Trimming cost V 2 bases and J 0 bases; bases outside gene matches: 7.

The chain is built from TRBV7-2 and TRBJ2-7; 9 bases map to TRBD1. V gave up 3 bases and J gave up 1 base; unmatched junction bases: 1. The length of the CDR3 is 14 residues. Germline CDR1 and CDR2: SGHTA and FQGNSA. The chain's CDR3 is CASSFGQGSYEQYF. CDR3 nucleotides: TGTGCCAGCAGCTTTGGACAGGGGTCCTACGAGCAGTACTTC.

CDR3 loop: CASSDSRRGLLSGYTF. The CDR3 coding sequence is TGTGCCAGCAGTGACTCCCGTCGGGGGCTACTTTCCGGCTACACCTTC. This rearrangement joins TRBV6-4 to TRBJ1-2, with a possible D match to TRBD1 (6 bases). V was clipped by 0 bases and J by 8 bases, with 19 bases between them. This CDR3 spans 16 amino acids. From germline, CDR1 is MRHNA and CDR2 SNTAGT.

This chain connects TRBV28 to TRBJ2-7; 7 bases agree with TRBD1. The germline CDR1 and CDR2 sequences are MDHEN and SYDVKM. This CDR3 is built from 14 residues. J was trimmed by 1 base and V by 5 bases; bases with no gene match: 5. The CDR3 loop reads CASSLNRGSYEQYF. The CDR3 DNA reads TGTGCCAGCAGTCTAAACAGGGGATCCTACGAGCAGTACTTC.

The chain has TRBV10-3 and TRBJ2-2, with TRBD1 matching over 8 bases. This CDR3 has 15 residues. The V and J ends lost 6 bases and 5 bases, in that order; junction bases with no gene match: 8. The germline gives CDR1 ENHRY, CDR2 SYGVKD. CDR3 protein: CAIRTQGAVTGELFF. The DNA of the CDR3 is TGTGCCATCAGAACTCAGGGGGCTGTTACCGGGGAGCTGTTTTTT.

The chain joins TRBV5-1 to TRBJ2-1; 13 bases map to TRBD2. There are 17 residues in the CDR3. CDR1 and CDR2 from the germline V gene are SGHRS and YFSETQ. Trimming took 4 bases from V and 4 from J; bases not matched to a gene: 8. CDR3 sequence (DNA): TGCGCCAGCAGCGTACCCGGGACTAGCGGGGTTTACAATGAGCAGTTCTTC. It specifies CASSVPGTSGVYNEQFF.

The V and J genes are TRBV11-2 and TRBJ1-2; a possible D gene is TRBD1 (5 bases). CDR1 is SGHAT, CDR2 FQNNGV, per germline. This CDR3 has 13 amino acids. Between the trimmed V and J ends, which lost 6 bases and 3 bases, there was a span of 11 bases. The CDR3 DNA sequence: TGTGCCAGCAGACTCAGGGACGACTATGGCTACACCTTC. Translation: CASRLRDDYGYTF.

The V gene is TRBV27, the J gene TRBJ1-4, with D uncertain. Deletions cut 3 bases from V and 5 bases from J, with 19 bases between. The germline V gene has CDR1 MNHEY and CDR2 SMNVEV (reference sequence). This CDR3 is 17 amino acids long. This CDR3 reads CASSLISGGRTNEKLFF. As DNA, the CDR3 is TGTGCCAGCAGTTTGATATCCGGCGGCAGAACGAATGAAAAACTGTTTTTT.

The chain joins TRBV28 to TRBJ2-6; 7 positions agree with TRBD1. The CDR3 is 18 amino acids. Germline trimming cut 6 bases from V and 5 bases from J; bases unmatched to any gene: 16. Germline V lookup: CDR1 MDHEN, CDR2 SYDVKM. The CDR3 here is CASRYRDSSFLRANVLTF. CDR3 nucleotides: TGTGCCAGCAGGTACCGGGACAGTTCCTTCCTGAGGGCCAACGTCCTGACTTTC.

CDR3 in DNA: TGTGCCAGCATTCTCTGGGAGACCCAGTACTTC. Translation: CASILWETQYF. This chain joins TRBV2 and TRBJ2-5; D is undetermined. This CDR3 has 11 residues. V was trimmed by 7 bases and J by 5 bases, leaving 8 bases between them. Germline CDR1 SNHLY, CDR2 FYNNEI.

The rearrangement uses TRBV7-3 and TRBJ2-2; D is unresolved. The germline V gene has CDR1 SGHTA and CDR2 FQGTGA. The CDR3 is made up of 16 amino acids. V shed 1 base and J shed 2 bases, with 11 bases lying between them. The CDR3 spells CASSLNSGSNTGELFF. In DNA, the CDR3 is TGTGCCAGCAGCTTAAACTCTGGGTCAAACACCGGGGAGCTGTTTTTT.

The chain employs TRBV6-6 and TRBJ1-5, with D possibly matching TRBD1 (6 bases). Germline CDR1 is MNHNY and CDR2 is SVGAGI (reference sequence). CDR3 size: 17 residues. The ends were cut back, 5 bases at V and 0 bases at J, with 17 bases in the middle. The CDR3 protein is CASSPSLGHYSNQPQHF. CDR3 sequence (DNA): TGTGCCAGCAGTCCCTCTCTGGGACATTATAGCAATCAGCCCCAGCATTTT.

DNA for the CDR3: TGTGCCAGCAGCTTTGGTGCGGGGGCCTACGAGCAGTACTTC. Protein sequence: CASSFGAGAYEQYF. The chain combines TRBV7-2 with TRBJ2-7; 7 nucleotides line up with TRBD2. The V and J ends lost 3 bases and 2 bases, in that order; junction bases with no gene match: 4. Looked up from germline, CDR1 is SGHTA and CDR2 is FQGNSA. CDR3 length equals 14 residues.

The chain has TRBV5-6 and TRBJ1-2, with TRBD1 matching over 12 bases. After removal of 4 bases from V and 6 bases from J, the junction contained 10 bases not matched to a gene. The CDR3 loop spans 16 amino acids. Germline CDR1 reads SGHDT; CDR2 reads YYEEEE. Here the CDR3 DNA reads TGTGCCAGCAGCGGAGATCGGGACAGGGGGCGTGATGGCTACACCTTC. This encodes CASSGDRDRGRDGYTF.

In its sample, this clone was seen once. For the CDR3, the DNA is TGCGCCAGCAGCTTGCCCCGGGACAGGAGCTCCTACGAGCAGTACTTC. Translating it yields CASSLPRDRSSYEQYF. The chain recombines TRBV5-1 with TRBJ2-7, with 8 nucleotides matching TRBD1. This CDR3 comprises 16 residues. CDR1 is SGHRS and CDR2 is YFSETQ in the germline V gene. V dropped 1 base and J dropped 0; count of bases not matched to a gene: 6.

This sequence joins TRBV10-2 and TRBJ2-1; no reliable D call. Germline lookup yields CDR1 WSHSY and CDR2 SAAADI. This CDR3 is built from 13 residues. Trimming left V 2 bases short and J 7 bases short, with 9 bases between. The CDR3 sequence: CASSESPTNEQFF. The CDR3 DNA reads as TGCGCCAGCAGTGAGAGCCCTACAAATGAGCAGTTCTTC.

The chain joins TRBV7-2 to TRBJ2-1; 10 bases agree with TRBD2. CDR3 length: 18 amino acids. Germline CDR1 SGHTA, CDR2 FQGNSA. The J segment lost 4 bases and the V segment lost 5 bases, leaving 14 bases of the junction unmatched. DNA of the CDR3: TGTGCCAGCAGCCTAAGGGCCCCCACTAGCGGGAATTACAATGAGCAGTTCTTC. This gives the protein CASSLRAPTSGNYNEQFF.